This T cell receptor beta chain was sequenced in a study of shared clonotypes between healthy human individuals. The V and J ends lost 5 bases and 3 bases respectively, with 20 bases between them. Germline values: CDR1 LNHDA, CDR2 SQIVND (reference sequence). The CDR3 contains 16 residues. TCRdb keeps only in-frame clones here, not all; method: immunoSEQ multiplex PCR. The sample holds over 2 million clones, around 92% seen once. The V and J genes are TRBV19 and TRBJ2-7; either TRBD1 or TRBD2 may fit D (5 bases each). Sequenced sample: naive CD4+ T cells from PBMCs. Documented subset: CD45RA+ positively selected. This clonotype was sampled from a young man in good health. Some clones in this sample may be carry-over from other donors' samples. The CDR3 sequence: CASSSAVLGDRYEQYF. CDR3 DNA sequence: TGTGCCAGTAGTTCGGCGGTCCTAGGGGACCGCTACGAGCAGTACTTC.